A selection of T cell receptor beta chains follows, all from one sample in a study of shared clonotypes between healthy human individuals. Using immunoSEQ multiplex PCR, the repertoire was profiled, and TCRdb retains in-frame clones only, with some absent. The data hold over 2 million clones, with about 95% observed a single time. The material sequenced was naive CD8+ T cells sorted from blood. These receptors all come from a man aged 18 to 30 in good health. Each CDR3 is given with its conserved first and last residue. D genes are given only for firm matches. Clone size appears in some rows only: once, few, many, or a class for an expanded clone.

CDR3: CATAPLAISNQPQHF
DNA: TGTGCCACCGCCCCTTTAGCGATATCCAATCAGCCCCAGCATTTT
D: NA
J: TRBJ1-5
size: NA
V: TRBV19

CDR3: CASSLLEATGELFF
DNA: TGTGCCAGCAGCTTGTTAGAGGCGACCGGGGAGCTGTTTTTT
D: NA
J: TRBJ2-2
size: once
V: TRBV5-4

CDR3: CASSSGFGQGGITEAFF
DNA: TGTGCCAGCAGCTCGGGTTTCGGACAGGGCGGAATCACTGAAGCTTTCTTT
D: TRBD1
J: TRBJ1-1
size: NA
V: TRBV7-3

CDR3: CASSGVGRGEAFF
DNA: TGTGCCAGTAGTGGTGTGGGCAGGGGGGAAGCTTTCTTT
D: TRBD1
J: TRBJ1-1
size: NA
V: TRBV19

CDR3: CASSPGGASTDTQYF
DNA: TGTGCCAGCAGCCCCGGTGGGGCGAGCACAGATACGCAGTATTTT
D: NA
J: TRBJ2-3
size: once
V: TRBV9

CDR3: CASTTGTSFHEQYF
DNA: TGTGCCAGCACCACGGGGACTAGCTTCCACGAGCAGTACTTC
D: TRBD2
J: TRBJ2-7
size: NA
V: TRBV27

CDR3: CASSYWSLGNTGELFF
DNA: TGTGCCAGCAGTTACTGGAGCCTCGGGAACACCGGGGAGCTGTTTTTT
D: NA
J: TRBJ2-2
size: NA
V: TRBV6-5

CDR3: CASSLVGTTRGYTF
DNA: TGTGCCAGCAGTTTAGTGGGGACAACCCGCGGCTACACCTTC
D: NA
J: TRBJ1-2
size: NA
V: TRBV27

CDR3: CASSVASYNEQFF
DNA: TGCGCCAGCAGCGTGGCATCCTACAATGAGCAGTTCTTC
D: NA
J: TRBJ2-1
size: NA
V: TRBV5-1

CDR3: CASSPQGDSPLHF
DNA: TGCGCCAGCAGTCCACAGGGGGATTCACCCCTCCACTTT
D: TRBD1
J: TRBJ1-6
size: once
V: TRBV10-1

CDR3: CASRAGTGNNSPLHF
DNA: TGTGCCAGCAGGGCCGGGACAGGGAATAATTCACCCCTCCACTTT
D: TRBD1
J: TRBJ1-6
size: few
V: TRBV2

CDR3: CASSPSGLAGGLNEQYF
DNA: TGTGCCAGCAGCCCATCGGGACTAGCGGGAGGCTTAAACGAGCAGTACTTC
D: TRBD2
J: TRBJ2-7
size: NA
V: TRBV7-8

CDR3: CASSLETDYGYTF
DNA: TGCGCCAGCAGCTTGGAGACAGACTATGGCTACACCTTC
D: NA
J: TRBJ1-2
size: NA
V: TRBV5-1

CDR3: CASSYSPSKNEQFF
DNA: TGTGCCAGCAGTTACTCGCCTAGCAAGAATGAGCAGTTCTTC
D: NA
J: TRBJ2-1
size: NA
V: TRBV6-6

CDR3: CASSFYDFATPSYEQYF
DNA: TGTGCCAGCAGTTTTTACGATTTTGCGACACCCTCTTACGAGCAGTACTTC
D: NA
J: TRBJ2-7
size: NA
V: TRBV28

CDR3: CASRTQGQSPLHF
DNA: TGTGCCAGCCGAACTCAGGGACAGTCACCCCTCCACTTT
D: TRBD1
J: TRBJ1-6
size: NA
V: TRBV27

CDR3: CASSPPETPSYNEQFF
DNA: TGTGCCAGCTCACCACCTGAAACCCCCTCCTACAATGAGCAGTTCTTC
D: NA
J: TRBJ2-1
size: NA
V: TRBV18

CDR3: CASTGMDYGYTF
DNA: TGTGCCAGCACCGGGATGGACTATGGCTACACCTTC
D: NA
J: TRBJ1-2
size: NA
V: TRBV6-1

CDR3: CASSPGTGGRAGELFF
DNA: TGTGCCAGCAGCCCCGGGACAGGGGGACGGGCCGGGGAGCTGTTTTTT
D: TRBD1
J: TRBJ2-2
size: NA
V: TRBV7-6

CDR3: CASSSGGYSGRPNTGELFF
DNA: TGTGCCAGCAGCAGCGGGGGATATAGCGGGAGGCCGAACACCGGGGAGCTGTTTTTT
D: TRBD2
J: TRBJ2-2
size: NA
V: TRBV7-9

CDR3: CASSWGGSQPQHF
DNA: TGTGCCAGCAGTTGGGGGGGTTCGCAGCCCCAGCATTTT
D: NA
J: TRBJ1-5
size: NA
V: TRBV27

CDR3: CATRGGGDSNQPQHF
DNA: TGTGCCACCAGAGGTGGAGGGGATAGCAATCAGCCCCAGCATTTT
D: NA
J: TRBJ1-5
size: NA
V: TRBV15

CDR3: CASSSSGQVNNEQFF
DNA: TGTGCCAGCAGTTCCTCGGGACAGGTAAACAATGAGCAGTTCTTC
D: TRBD1
J: TRBJ2-1
size: NA
V: TRBV27

CDR3: CASSFGLNQPQHF
DNA: TGTGCCAGCAGTTTCGGGCTAAATCAGCCCCAGCATTTT
D: NA
J: TRBJ1-5
size: once
V: TRBV27

CDR3: CASSGVKGGTDTQYF
DNA: TGTGCCAGCAGCGGCGTAAAGGGGGGTACAGATACGCAGTATTTT
D: NA
J: TRBJ2-3
size: once
V: TRBV9

CDR3: CASRYRGLYEQYF
DNA: TGTGCCAGCAGATACAGGGGGCTCTACGAGCAGTACTTC
D: TRBD1
J: TRBJ2-7
size: NA
V: TRBV5-6

CDR3: CASSYSRPPQHF
DNA: TGTGCCAGCAGTTACTCGAGACCTCCCCAGCATTTT
D: NA
J: TRBJ1-5
size: NA
V: TRBV6-6

CDR3: CASSVSGVSYNEQFF
DNA: TGTGCCAGCAGCGTTAGCGGGGTCTCCTACAATGAGCAGTTCTTC
D: TRBD2
J: TRBJ2-1
size: many
V: TRBV7-6

CDR3: CASSPTSGSIYEQYF
DNA: TGTGCCAGCAGCCCAACTAGCGGGAGTATCTACGAGCAGTACTTC
D: TRBD2
J: TRBJ2-7
size: NA
V: TRBV9

CDR3: CASSSYLQGYGYTF
DNA: TGTGCCAGCAGCTCTTACTTACAGGGATATGGCTACACCTTC
D: NA
J: TRBJ1-2
size: NA
V: TRBV7-9

CDR3: CASSPEGGGFTEAFF
DNA: TGTGCCAGCAGTCCCGAAGGGGGAGGATTCACTGAAGCTTTCTTT
D: NA
J: TRBJ1-1
size: NA
V: TRBV28

CDR3: CASSLIGHLAKNIQYF
DNA: TGCGCCAGCAGCTTGATTGGGCATCTAGCCAAAAACATTCAGTACTTC
D: NA
J: TRBJ2-4
size: NA
V: TRBV5-1

CDR3: CASSQTSGPSTYEQYF
DNA: TGCGCCAGCAGCCAAACTAGCGGCCCATCCACCTACGAGCAGTACTTC
D: TRBD2
J: TRBJ2-7
size: NA
V: TRBV4-3

CDR3: CASSYERGLTIYEQYF
DNA: TGTGCCAGCAGTTACGAGAGGGGACTGACTATCTACGAGCAGTACTTC
D: NA
J: TRBJ2-7
size: NA
V: TRBV6-5

CDR3: CASSRERGFTDTQYF
DNA: TGTGCCAGCAGCCGGGAGCGGGGTTTCACAGATACGCAGTATTTT
D: TRBD2
J: TRBJ2-3
size: NA
V: TRBV5-6

CDR3: CASSSGRDYGYTF
DNA: TGTGCCAGCAGCTCCGGACGGGACTATGGCTACACCTTC
D: NA
J: TRBJ1-2
size: once
V: TRBV7-9

CDR3: CASSAGTGSTDTQYF
DNA: TGTGCCAGCAGCGCAGGGACAGGTAGCACAGATACGCAGTATTTT
D: TRBD1
J: TRBJ2-3
size: NA
V: TRBV9